Listed here is a single TCR beta chain. Its specificity is not known. The record originates from a study of T cell clusters in autoimmune cytopenias. TRB rearrangements were amplified by touch-down multiplex PCR with mixed TRB-A/B primers. No DNA is given; TCRdb re-called the multiplex PCR reads and lists each CDR3 protein once. Found here are 9,500 to 11,000 distinct CDR3 sequences; the top ten clones hold 4% to 5.5%. The CDR3 spans 15 residues. From germline, CDR1 is LNHDA and CDR2 SQIVND (reference sequence). Each sample's input was 200 to 250 ng genomic DNA, roughly 38,000 genome equivalents. Whole-study findings and limits: TRB repertoire shifts in secondary cytopenia and chronic lymphocytic leukemia mostly reflected lymphoma, not autoimmunity. Functional roles of the in silico T cell clusters still await experimental validation.

The data also belong to a second study, concerning T cell repertoires in aging, cancer and after chemotherapy.

V gene TRBV19 combines with J gene TRBJ1-5; TCRdb's assignment of TRBD1 cannot be checked, as there is no DNA. Sequences were obtained from peripheral blood. This clonotype was sampled from a human donor in good health. CDR3 amino acids: CASTTRQGAYQPQHF.